This passage covers 19 T cell receptor beta chains from one sample sequenced in a study of PD-1 blockade in classical Hodgkin lymphoma (dated by TCRdb to the early 2020s). Libraries came from the immunoSEQ multiplex PCR assay. TCRdb took over this immuneACCESS table, retaining in-frame rearrangements with V and J assigned. Such tables are incomplete; in checked studies, under half of the missing clones stem from an unresolved V gene, and the remainder is unexplained. The sample contains about 28,000 clones, roughly 78% of them found a single time. The leading ten clones occupy about 17% of the sample. The meaning of the sample's time point label: cycle 4 day 1 (C4D1), after five to seven weeks of nivolumab. Relapse after autologous stem cell transplantation had occurred in all trial patients, and cohorts A, B and C were distinguished by prior brentuximab vedotin exposure. Sequencing was performed on peripheral blood mononuclear cells (PBMCs), taken before the fourth cycle of nivolumab. The source is a human donor with classical Hodgkin lymphoma.

Of note for this clone: This may stem from a read error, because a much larger clone lies one nucleotide away. Other DNA sequences in the sample encode the same CDR3. The V call is TRBV28, the J call TRBJ1-5; D is possibly TRBD1 (5 bases). The V and J ends lost 6 bases and 2 bases respectively, with 14 bases between them. The CDR3 runs to 15 residues. In germline, CDR1 is MDHEN, CDR2 SYDVKM. The CDR3: CASRLGQGGNQPQHF. The DNA of the CDR3 is TGTGCCAGCAGGCTGGGGCAGGGAGGCAATCAGCCCCAGCATTTT.

This clone was seen a single time. The rearrangement uses TRBV28 and TRBJ2-7; 11 bases fit TRBD2. In germline, CDR1 is MDHEN, CDR2 SYDVKM. The CDR3 totals 19 residues. With 6 bases clipped from V and 0 bases from J, the junction kept 16 bases outside the gene matches. The CDR3 bases are TGTGCCAGCAGGCCAACGTCGGGACTAGCGGTGCGAAGCTCCTACGAGCAGTACTTC. Protein: CASRPTSGLAVRSSYEQYF.

The gene calls are TRBV7-8 and TRBJ1-2; D is uncertain. The V gene's germline CDR1 is SGHVS and CDR2 FQNEAQ. This CDR3 spans 13 amino acids. Trimming shortened V by 2 bases and J by 4 bases, and 8 bases separated the two germline ends. The CDR3, as DNA: TGTGCCAGCAGCTTAACGCAGTCCTATGGCTACACCTTC. Protein sequence: CASSLTQSYGYTF.

The chain has TRBV5-5 and TRBJ2-1, with D unresolved. Germline CDR1 SGHKS, CDR2 YYEKEE (reference sequence). The V end was cut by 0 bases, the J end by 3 bases, with 10 bases between. The CDR3 runs to 15 residues. CDR3 region: CASSLDPASYNEQFF. The CDR3 nucleotides read TGTGCCAGCAGCTTGGATCCAGCTAGCTACAATGAGCAGTTCTTC.

The rearrangement links TRBV6-1 to TRBJ2-6; D unclear. The V end was cut by 2 bases, the J end by 0 bases, with 5 bases between. Germline-derived CDR1 and CDR2 are MNHNS and SASEGT. This CDR3 contains 15 residues. CDR3 sequence reads: CASSEQPSGANVLTF. CDR3 DNA: TGTGCCAGCAGTGAACAGCCCTCTGGGGCCAACGTCCTGACTTTC.

This chain joins TRBV6-1 and TRBJ2-7; 7 bases are shared with TRBD2. Germline V CDR1 and CDR2: MNHNS, SASEGT. Trimming took 5 bases from V and 3 from J; bases not matched to a gene: 7. The CDR3 has 14 residues. The CDR3 nucleotides are TGTGCCAGCAGTCCCACCGGGGGGATCTACGAGCAGTACTTC. Translated, it gives CASSPTGGIYEQYF.

This clone was counted between two and nine times. CDR3 amino acids: CASTGTPHQPQHF. The CDR3 DNA is TGTGCCAGTACCGGGACCCCCCATCAGCCCCAGCATTTT. The chain couples TRBV19 to TRBJ1-5; a possible D gene is TRBD1 (5 bases). The germline CDR1 and CDR2 sequences are LNHDA and SQIVND (reference sequence). The V and J ends lost 7 bases and 5 bases respectively, with 12 bases between them. CDR3 length: 13 residues. Together with reference TRBV19 and TRBJ1-5, the CDR3 gives the full variable domain: DGGITQSPKYLFRKEGQNVTLSCEQNLNHDAMYWYRQDPGQGLRLIYYSQIVNDFQKGDIAEGYSVSREKKESFPLTVTSAQKNPTAFYLCASTGTPHQPQHFGDGTRLSIL.

V gene TRBV29-1 combines with J gene TRBJ2-1; TRBD1 agrees at 9 bases. The CDR3 is 13 amino acids. V lost 6 bases to trimming and J lost 9 bases; unmatched junction nucleotides: 9. Looked up from germline, CDR1 is SQVTM and CDR2 is ANQGSEA. CDR3 amino acids: CSVRTGETGEQFF. In DNA, the CDR3 is TGCAGCGTCCGGACAGGGGAGACAGGTGAGCAGTTCTTC.

The chain couples TRBV7-9 to TRBJ2-7; the match to TRBD2 covers 11 bases. The CDR3 extends over 16 amino acids. Germline lookup yields CDR1 SEHNR and CDR2 FQNEAQ (reference sequence). The V gene end was trimmed by 4 bases and the J gene end by 6 bases; junction bases not matched to a gene: 11. CDR3 bases: TGTGCCAGCAGCTCCCCAGCGGGGACTAGCGGAGGCGAGCAGTACTTC. Its translation is CASSSPAGTSGGEQYF.

This chain connects TRBV10-3 to TRBJ2-7; 11 positions match TRBD2. Germline loops: CDR1 ENHRY, CDR2 SYGVKD. With 4 bases clipped from V and 3 bases from J, the junction kept 2 bases outside the gene matches. CDR3 length: 14 residues. CDR3 in DNA: TGTGCCATCAGTGTAACTAGCGGGAGCTACGAGCAGTACTTC. Encoded protein: CAISVTSGSYEQYF.

V and J are TRBV6-1 and TRBJ2-3, with 7 bases identical to TRBD1. J gave up 2 bases and V 4 bases, and 6 bases lay outside the gene matches. Germline CDR1 is MNHNS and CDR2 is SASEGT. The CDR3 is made up of 15 amino acids. CDR3 region: CASSATGSNTDTQYF. Written as DNA, the CDR3 is TGTGCCAGCAGTGCGACAGGGTCGAACACAGATACGCAGTATTTT.

The gene calls are TRBV19 and TRBJ2-6; 8 positions agree with TRBD2. Germline CDR1 and CDR2: LNHDA and SQIVND (reference sequence). The J segment lost 0 bases and the V segment lost 6 bases, leaving 13 bases of the junction unmatched. This CDR3 has 19 residues. Written as DNA, the CDR3 is TGTGCCAGTAGCCCCACTAGCGGACACATACTCTCTGGGGCCAACGTCCTGACTTTC. Its translation is CASSPTSGHILSGANVLTF.

This chain uses TRBV2 with TRBJ1-1, with unresolved D. V lost 4 bases to trimming and J lost 5 bases, with 14 bases between them. Per germline, CDR1 SNHLY and CDR2 FYNNEI. The CDR3 covers 14 residues. CDR3 nucleotides: TGTGCCAGCAGTGTCGGCAGTAGTAGTACTGAAGCTTTCTTT. Translation: CASSVGSSSTEAFF.

J is TRBJ2-5 and V is TRBV10-3, with 7 bases lining up with TRBD1. The DNA end favors TRBJ2-7, so the J call may be wrong. The CDR3 extends over 15 amino acids. Germline assignment: CDR1 ENHRY and CDR2 SYGVKD. The CDR3 protein is CAISLIKTGTYEQYF. The CDR3 DNA is TGTGCCATCAGCCTCATTAAGACAGGGACCTACGAGCAGTACTTC.

The chain couples TRBV4-2 to TRBJ1-3; D not certain. Per germline, CDR1 LGHNA and CDR2 YNFKEQ. Deletions cut 0 bases from V and 4 bases from J, with 16 bases between. The CDR3 is 17 amino acids. The CDR3, as DNA: TGTGCCAGCAGCCAAGATCCGACGGGTTCGGGGGGAAACACCATATATTTT. Translating it yields CASSQDPTGSGGNTIYF.

The CDR3 sequence: CASSRITEAFF. The CDR3 DNA sequence: TGTGCCAGCAGCCGGATAACTGAAGCTTTCTTT. V usage is TRBV5-8 and J usage is TRBJ1-1; D remains ambiguous. Trimming pared 4 bases from V and 5 bases from J, leaving 6 bases between. The CDR3 contains 11 residues. Germline V gene sequence: CDR1 SGHTS, CDR2 YDEGEE.

The rearrangement joins TRBV11-2 to TRBJ2-7; D gene uncertain. Trimming pared 3 bases from V and 3 bases from J, leaving 9 bases between. Germline lookup yields CDR1 SGHAT and CDR2 FQNNGV. The CDR3 extends over 13 amino acids. This chain's CDR3 is CASSFEALYEQYF. The CDR3 bases are TGTGCCAGCAGCTTCGAGGCCCTCTACGAGCAGTACTTC.

V and J are TRBV29-1 and TRBJ2-1; no definite D call. Trimming removed 2 bases at V and 1 base at J, with 0 bases between. This CDR3 is 11 amino acids long. Looked up from germline, CDR1 is SQVTM and CDR2 is ANQGSEA. The CDR3, as DNA: TGCAGCGTTGAATCCTACAATGAGCAGTTCTTC. Protein: CSVESYNEQFF.

The chain recombines TRBV6-6 with TRBJ1-5, with 8 positions matching TRBD1. V shed 5 bases, J shed 8 bases, and the junction held 5 bases outside the gene matches. CDR1 is MNHNY, CDR2 SVGAGI, per germline (reference sequence). This CDR3 comprises 13 residues. The CDR3 DNA sequence: TGTGCCAGCAGTGAGACAGGGGCCGAGCCCCAGCATTTT. As protein: CASSETGAEPQHF.